What follows is one T cell receptor beta chain and its context. Patients were ineligible given autoimmune disease history or systemic immunosuppression. V lost 0 bases to trimming and J lost 6 bases; unmatched junction nucleotides: 2. CDR1 SGHNT and CDR2 YYREEE come from the germline V gene (reference sequence). This CDR3 comprises 14 residues. This sample is part of a study of OX40 agonist ivuxolimab in advanced cancers. Generated by immunoSEQ multiplex PCR, the TCRdb table keeps only in-frame clones and is missing some. The sample lists 65,000 to 85,000 clones, more than 75% occurring once. The material was CD4+ or CD8+ T cells sorted from blood, obtained in a trial of the OX40 agonist ivuxolimab. This sequence joins TRBV5-4 and TRBJ2-1; 8 nucleotides line up with TRBD1. The TCR originated in an adult with an advanced solid tumor such as melanoma, head and neck, liver or kidney cancer. This CDR3 is CASSLDQGANEQFF. As DNA, the CDR3 is TGTGCCAGCAGCTTGGATCAGGGGGCCAATGAGCAGTTCTTC.